Listed here are 24 T cell receptor beta chains from one sample, sequenced in a study of control samples from healthy donors and cancer patients. Produced via immunoSEQ multiplex PCR; TCRdb's table is partial and in-frame only. The sample yields 75,000 to 95,000 clones, 65% to 85% seen once. The sequencing input was PBMCs. The receptors come from an older man with lung cancer.

V and J are TRBV19 and TRBJ2-7; TRBD2 might be the D (5 bases). Germline loops: CDR1 LNHDA, CDR2 SQIVND (reference sequence). Deletions cut 2 bases from V and 3 bases from J, with 11 bases between. This CDR3 region has 14 residues. CDR3 loop: CASSITGVVYEQYF. DNA for the CDR3: TGTGCCAGTAGTATAACCGGGGTAGTCTACGAGCAGTACTTC.

This clone was picked up a small number of times. The gene calls are TRBV7-3 and TRBJ1-1; no definite D call. V dropped 5 bases and J dropped 1 base, with 8 bases sitting between them. This CDR3 comprises 13 residues. Looked up from germline, CDR1 is SGHTA and CDR2 is FQGTGA. CDR3 loop: CASSPGRNTEAFF. Written as DNA, the CDR3 is TGTGCCAGCAGCCCGGGAAGGAACACTGAAGCTTTCTTT.

The V and J genes are TRBV6-1 and TRBJ2-3; D assignment may be TRBD1 or TRBD2 (5 bases each). Germline values: CDR1 MNHNS, CDR2 SASEGT. This CDR3 region has 14 residues. Between the trimmed V and J ends, which lost 3 bases and 8 bases, there was a span of 15 bases. CDR3 nucleotides: TGTGCCAGCAGTGATCTTCTCAAGGGGAGTACGCAGTATTTT. Amino acids: CASSDLLKGSTQYF.

This chain connects TRBV19 to TRBJ1-2, with 9 bases identical to TRBD1. CDR1 LNHDA and CDR2 SQIVND come from the germline V gene (reference sequence). V lost 3 bases, J lost 3 bases, and 8 bases stayed unmatched. This CDR3 has 16 amino acids. Written as DNA, the CDR3 is TGTGCCAGTAGTATTTATACTGGACAGGGGTACTATGGCTACACCTTC. Translating gives CASSIYTGQGYYGYTF.

The chain combines TRBV10-1 with TRBJ1-2; D unclear. V was clipped by 0 bases and J by 6 bases, with 11 bases between them. Germline CDR1 and CDR2: WNHNN and SYGVQD (reference sequence). The CDR3 has 14 amino acids. CDR3 in DNA: TGCGCCAGCAGTGAGTCGAGTAGGGTAAATGGCTACACCTTC. Its translation is CASSESSRVNGYTF.

The rearrangement uses TRBV27 and TRBJ2-1; D possibly matches TRBD1 or TRBD2 (6 bases each). V dropped 7 bases and J dropped 9 bases, with 13 bases sitting between them. Germline V gene lookup returns CDR1 MNHEY and CDR2 SMNVEV (reference sequence). CDR3 length: 12 residues. CDR3 coding DNA: TGTGCCAGCACCTCGGGGGCAGGTGAGCAGTTCTTC. Residues: CASTSGAGEQFF.

J is TRBJ2-3 and V is TRBV7-6; 10 nucleotides match TRBD2. The germline gives CDR1 SGHVS, CDR2 FNYEAQ. V trimming: 1 base; J trimming: 2 bases; junction bases outside the gene matches: 3. The CDR3 is 16 amino acids. The CDR3: CASSLGTSGITDTQYF. As DNA, the CDR3 is TGTGCCAGCAGCTTAGGGACTAGCGGTATCACAGATACGCAGTATTTT.

The chain joins TRBV5-1 to TRBJ2-2; D is unclear. The CDR3 runs 15 residues. The V gene's germline CDR1 is SGHRS and CDR2 YFSETQ. V was clipped by 4 bases and J by 0 bases, with 10 bases between them. CDR3 sequence reads: CASSRLSSNTGELFF. The CDR3 bases are TGCGCCAGCAGCCGGCTATCCTCGAACACCGGGGAGCTGTTTTTT.

CDR3 bases: TGTGCCAGCTCACTGGGACAGCCAGATAGCAATCAGCCCCAGCATTTT. Protein product: CASSLGQPDSNQPQHF. The chain is built from TRBV18 and TRBJ1-5, with 7 nucleotides matching TRBD1. CDR1 is KGHSH and CDR2 is LQKENI in the germline V gene. The V and J ends lost 4 bases and 0 bases, in that order; junction bases with no gene match: 6. This CDR3 is 16 amino acids long.

This chain connects TRBV27 to TRBJ1-4; no clear D gene. Germline-derived CDR1 and CDR2 are MNHEY and SMNVEV (reference sequence). V shed 6 bases and J shed 1 base, with 15 bases lying between them. This CDR3 is 16 amino acids long. The chain's CDR3 is CASRIRSTGTNEKLFF. CDR3 DNA: TGTGCCAGCAGAATCCGTTCGACGGGAACTAATGAAAAACTGTTTTTT.

This rearrangement joins TRBV29-1 to TRBJ2-7; 7 bases map to TRBD2. V trimming: 7 bases; J trimming: 0 bases; junction bases outside the gene matches: 12. CDR3 length: 15 residues. Germline-derived CDR1 and CDR2 are SQVTM and ANQGSEA. CDR3 DNA sequence: TGCAGCGCCGCCCGCGGGGGAATCAGCTCCTACGAGCAGTACTTC. It is translated as CSAARGGISSYEQYF.

This clone was detected a few times. The genes are TRBV6-5 and TRBJ1-5; D gene unclear. The CDR3 sequence is 13 residues long. CDR1 MNHEY and CDR2 SVGAGI come from the germline V gene. V was trimmed by 11 bases and J by 0 bases, leaving 11 bases between them. CDR3 residues: CAATGDSNQPQHF. CDR3 sequence (DNA): TGTGCCGCGACGGGAGATAGCAATCAGCCCCAGCATTTT.

The rearrangement links TRBV15 to TRBJ2-7; D is possibly TRBD1 or TRBD2 (5 bases each). CDR3 length: 13 residues. Trimming removed 6 bases at V and 2 bases at J, with 11 bases between. The germline V gene encodes CDR1 LNHNV and CDR2 YYDKDF (reference sequence). CDR3 region: CATRTGTAYEQYF. For the CDR3, the DNA is TGTGCCACCAGGACCGGGACCGCCTACGAGCAGTACTTC.

The V call is TRBV2, the J call TRBJ1-1; D remains unclear. The CDR3 is 14 residues long. Trimming removed 5 bases from V and 4 bases from J, with 14 bases in between. CDR1 SNHLY and CDR2 FYNNEI come from the germline V gene. CDR3 coding DNA: TGTGCCAGCAGTTGGGAGGCGTGGGGCACTGAAGCTTTCTTT. Protein: CASSWEAWGTEAFF.

This chain connects TRBV15 to TRBJ1-5, with D tentatively TRBD1 (6 bases). The length of the CDR3 is 14 residues. Trimming took 5 bases from V and 4 from J, leaving 12 bases between them. Germline V gives CDR1 LNHNV, CDR2 YYDKDF (reference sequence). The CDR3 DNA sequence: TGTGCCACCAGCTGGAGGGGGGGGAATCAGCCCCAGCATTTT. Encoded protein: CATSWRGGNQPQHF.

CDR3 DNA sequence: TGTGCCAGCAGCTTAGTGGGCAGGGAGAATGAAAAACTGTTTTTT. Translated: CASSLVGRENEKLFF. The chain has TRBV7-6 and TRBJ1-4, with a tentative D call TRBD1 (5 bases). Germline V gene sequence: CDR1 SGHVS, CDR2 FNYEAQ. V shed 1 base and J shed 5 bases, with 11 bases lying between them. CDR3 length: 15 residues. The whole variable domain, remainder taken from reference TRBV7-6 and TRBJ1-4, is GAGVSQSPRYKVTKRGQDVALRCDPISGHVSLYWYRQALGQGPEFLTYFNYEAQQDKSGLPNDRFSAERPEGSISTLTIQRTEQRDSAMYRCASSLVGRENEKLFFGSGTQLSVL.

The gene calls are TRBV6-5 and TRBJ2-7, with TRBD2 identical over 8 bases. Germline CDR1 is MNHEY and CDR2 is SVGAGI. The junction had 12 bases not matched to a gene; V was cut back by 8 bases and J by 6 bases. CDR3 length equals 14 residues. CDR3 DNA sequence: TGTGCCAGCGTTAGTACGGGGGGGCCAGGCGAGCAGTACTTC. Its protein is CASVSTGGPGEQYF.

This clone was counted a single time. This chain links TRBV19 with TRBJ2-7; perhaps TRBD1 as D (6 bases). The CDR3 is 16 amino acids. The V gene lost 3 bases and the J gene lost 2 bases, with 17 bases spanning the gap. The germline gives CDR1 LNHDA, CDR2 SQIVND (reference sequence). This CDR3 reads CASSMLTGQTTYEQYF. The CDR3 region has the DNA TGTGCCAGTAGTATGCTAACAGGACAGACAACCTACGAGCAGTACTTC. The full variable domain, rest sourced from reference TRBV19 and TRBJ2-7, is DGGITQSPKYLFRKEGQNVTLSCEQNLNHDAMYWYRQDPGQGLRLIYYSQIVNDFQKGDIAEGYSVSREKKESFPLTVTSAQKNPTAFYLCASSMLTGQTTYEQYFGPGTRLTVT.

The CDR3 loop reads CSVESRAGADTQYF. CDR3 coding DNA: TGCAGCGTTGAAAGCAGGGCGGGAGCAGATACGCAGTATTTT. The rearrangement links TRBV29-1 to TRBJ2-3; 7 nucleotides align to TRBD2. CDR1 SQVTM and CDR2 ANQGSEA come from the germline V gene. After removal of 2 bases from V and 4 bases from J, the junction contained 6 bases not matched to a gene. The CDR3 is 14 amino acids.

The gene calls are TRBV5-1 and TRBJ1-1; D might be TRBD1 (6 bases). Trimming left V 6 bases short and J 4 bases short, with 22 bases between. The germline V gene encodes CDR1 SGHRS and CDR2 YFSETQ. The CDR3 is 16 amino acids. As DNA, the CDR3 is TGCGCCAGCAACGTGGGGGGCGGGAGGGCTAGCACTGAAGCTTTCTTT. It yields the protein CASNVGGGRASTEAFF.

The rearrangement uses TRBV12-3 or TRBV12-4 and TRBJ2-1; D perhaps matches TRBD2 (5 bases). Trimming removed 0 bases at V and 9 bases at J, with 9 bases between. The CDR3 is 13 amino acids. CDR3 region: CASSLARVGEQFF. The CDR3 DNA follows: TGTGCCAGCAGTTTAGCGCGGGTCGGTGAGCAGTTCTTC.

The genes are TRBV11-2 and TRBJ1-6, with D possibly TRBD1 on 6 matching bases. V was trimmed by 0 bases and J by 6 bases, leaving 9 bases between them. Germline loops: CDR1 SGHAT, CDR2 FQNNGV. The CDR3 consists of 15 residues. CDR3 DNA: TGTGCCAGCAGCTTAGACCACAGGGTTAATTCACCCCTCCACTTT. The encoded protein is CASSLDHRVNSPLHF.

This clone has only a few counts. The chain is built from TRBV7-9 and TRBJ2-2; D gene ambiguous. Germline assignment: CDR1 SEHNR and CDR2 FQNEAQ (reference sequence). The germline V and J ends were trimmed by 2 bases and 0 bases, with 4 bases remaining between them. CDR3 length: 14 residues. CDR3 sequence (DNA): TGTGCCAGCAGCTTATCTCCGAACACCGGGGAGCTGTTTTTT. Its translation is CASSLSPNTGELFF.

The J gene is TRBJ1-5, the V gene TRBV18; TRBD1 aligns across 9 bases. This CDR3 has 16 amino acids. CDR1 KGHSH and CDR2 LQKENI come from the germline V gene. The ends lost 1 base at V and 4 bases at J; junction bases unmatched: 5. The CDR3 nucleotides are TGTGCCAGCTCACCACGAGGGACAGGGAATAATCAGCCCCAGCATTTT. It yields the protein CASSPRGTGNNQPQHF. The variable domain in full, with the rest retrieved from reference TRBV18 and TRBJ1-5, is NAGVMQNPRHLVRRRGQEARLRCSPMKGHSHVYWYRQLPEEGLKFMVYLQKENIIDESGMPKERFSAEFPKEGPSILRIQQVVRGDSAAYFCASSPRGTGNNQPQHFGDGTRLSIL.